These 30 T cell receptor beta chains came from one sample sequenced in a study of blood T cell repertoires in COVID-19. Only in-frame clones appear in the TCRdb table, and some are missing; sequencing was by immunoSEQ multiplex PCR. This sample has over 200,000 clones, with roughly 80% found just once. Sequencing was done on a sample of peripheral blood. Source of these receptors: a woman of 80 years or more with active or convalescent COVID-19.

The table lists this clone with a few counts. The rearrangement uses TRBV5-1 and TRBJ1-4; D not resolved. Trimming stripped 2 bases from V and 8 bases from J, with 16 bases between. This CDR3 has 15 residues. The germline V gene encodes CDR1 SGHRS and CDR2 YFSETQ. CDR3 DNA sequence: TGCGCCAGCAGCTTTAATCGACGGTCGGGAGAAAAACTGTTTTTT. As protein: CASSFNRRSGEKLFF.

This rearrangement joins TRBV18 to TRBJ1-2; a possible D gene is TRBD1 (6 bases). Per the germline V gene, CDR1 is KGHSH and CDR2 is LQKENI. Between the trimmed V and J ends, which lost 3 bases and 5 bases, there was a span of 16 bases. The CDR3 consists of 15 residues. The CDR3 sequence: CASSPTDSYTYGYTF. The CDR3 nucleotides read TGTGCCAGCTCACCGACGGACAGTTACACATATGGCTACACCTTC. The full variable domain, with the rest looked up from reference TRBV18 and TRBJ1-2, is NAGVMQNPRHLVRRRGQEARLRCSPMKGHSHVYWYRQLPEEGLKFMVYLQKENIIDESGMPKERFSAEFPKEGPSILRIQQVVRGDSAAYFCASSPTDSYTYGYTFGSGTRLTVV.

V usage is TRBV10-3 and J usage is TRBJ2-7; a weak D match, TRBD2 (5 bases). V dropped 3 bases and J dropped 0 bases, with 6 bases sitting between them. CDR3 length: 13 amino acids. Germline assignment: CDR1 ENHRY and CDR2 SYGVKD. The CDR3 sequence is CAISESGSYEQYF. The CDR3 DNA reads TGTGCCATCAGTGAAAGCGGCTCCTACGAGCAGTACTTC.

This clone was seen only a few times. The V gene is TRBV10-2, the J gene TRBJ1-2; no definite D call. CDR3 length: 13 residues. V lost 3 bases, J lost 5 bases, and 10 bases lay in between. Per the germline V gene, CDR1 is WSHSY and CDR2 is SAAADI. This chain's CDR3 is CASSDRGVYGYTF. For the CDR3, the DNA is TGCGCCAGCAGTGATCGGGGAGTTTATGGCTACACCTTC.

The gene calls are TRBV12-3 or TRBV12-4 and TRBJ1-3, with D uncertain. This CDR3 comprises 12 residues. The V end was cut by 3 bases, the J end by 9 bases, with 9 bases between. DNA of the CDR3: TGTGCCAGCAGTTTTAACTCAGGCACCATATATTTT. Translating it yields CASSFNSGTIYF.

The sample holds one count of this clone. The rearrangement joins TRBV5-1 to TRBJ2-1, with 9 bases matching TRBD2. Trimming at V came to 4 bases and at J to 8 bases, leaving 13 bases not matched to a gene. CDR1 and CDR2 (germline): SGHRS, YFSETQ. This CDR3 is 16 amino acids long. The CDR3 nucleotides are TGCGCCAGCAGCCCAACAGTAGCGGGAGTTAACGATGAGCAGTTCTTC. Encoded protein: CASSPTVAGVNDEQFF.

This rearrangement joins TRBV5-1 to TRBJ2-5; TRBD1 matches 7 bases. Germline CDR1 is SGHRS and CDR2 is YFSETQ. The CDR3 has 14 residues. Unmatched junction bases numbered 8, after V lost 5 bases and J lost 4 bases. CDR3 sequence: CASRSRQGRETQYF. The CDR3 DNA is TGCGCCAGCAGATCCCGACAGGGTCGAGAGACCCAGTACTTC.

This clone appeared a few times. This chain links TRBV12-3 or TRBV12-4 with TRBJ1-1; D is ambiguous. The germline V and J ends were trimmed by 3 bases and 8 bases, with 7 bases remaining between them. This CDR3 has 11 residues. This chain's CDR3 is CASSFTTEAFF. The CDR3 nucleotides read TGTGCCAGCAGTTTTACTACCGAAGCTTTCTTT.

This chain uses TRBV6-2 or TRBV6-3 with TRBJ2-7, with 10 bases aligning to TRBD1. V was clipped by 6 bases and J by 5 bases; unmatched bases: 7. The CDR3 runs to 14 residues. The germline gives CDR1 MNHEY, CDR2 SVGEGT. Here the CDR3 reads CASSSGTGAHEQYF. The CDR3 DNA sequence: TGTGCCAGCAGCTCCGGGACAGGGGCTCACGAGCAGTACTTC.

The chain uses TRBV2 and TRBJ1-1, with D possibly matching TRBD1 (6 bases). Trimming took off 4 bases at V and 1 base at J, with 13 bases between the two ends. Looked up from germline, CDR1 is SNHLY and CDR2 is FYNNEI. There are 15 residues in the CDR3. The CDR3 protein is CASSATGPKNTEAFF. Here the CDR3 DNA reads TGTGCCAGCAGTGCGACAGGCCCTAAGAACACTGAAGCTTTCTTT.

The chain combines TRBV24-1 with TRBJ2-7; D is possibly TRBD1 (6 bases). Germline V gene sequence: CDR1 KGHDR, CDR2 SFDVKD. Trimming took off 5 bases at V and 6 bases at J, with 16 bases between the two ends. The CDR3 has 14 amino acids. The CDR3 loop is CATSVTGTPGEQYF. In DNA form, the CDR3 reads TGTGCCACCAGTGTCACAGGGACCCCGGGCGAGCAGTACTTC.

The CDR3 reads CARSLVSSFYEQYF. CDR3 DNA sequence: TGTGCCAGAAGCTTGGTTTCCAGTTTCTACGAGCAGTACTTC. The chain couples TRBV5-3 to TRBJ2-7; D is unclear. TRBV5-3 counts as an open reading frame of uncertain function. Trimming stripped 0 bases from V and 3 bases from J, with 10 bases between. The CDR3 is 14 amino acids.

This chain uses TRBV30 with TRBJ1-5; D call uncertain. Germline CDR1 GTSNPN, CDR2 SVGIG (reference sequence). This CDR3 spans 13 amino acids. V was cut by 1 base and J by 7 bases, with 11 bases left in between. The CDR3 sequence: CAWSAQVGQPQHF. The DNA of the CDR3 is TGTGCCTGGAGTGCCCAGGTGGGCCAGCCCCAGCATTTT.

This rearrangement joins TRBV5-1 to TRBJ1-1; TRBD1 aligns across 7 bases. The CDR3 extends over 15 amino acids. Germline V gene lookup returns CDR1 SGHRS and CDR2 YFSETQ. V shed 4 bases and J 1 base; nucleotides not matched to a gene: 7. CDR3 DNA: TGCGCCAGCAGCATAAGGGGGCTGAGGAACACTGAAGCTTTCTTT. Translation: CASSIRGLRNTEAFF.

The sample holds a few counts of this clone. V is TRBV3-1 (or the pseudogene TRBV3-2) and J is TRBJ2-7; 7 positions match TRBD1. This CDR3 has 14 amino acids. The junction had 4 bases not matched to a gene; V was cut back by 3 bases and J by 2 bases. The germline gives CDR1 LGHDT, CDR2 YNNKEL (reference sequence). CDR3 nucleotides: TGTGCCAGCAGCCAGGGACAGAACGCCTACGAGCAGTACTTC. It specifies CASSQGQNAYEQYF.

This chain joins TRBV7-9 and TRBJ1-6, with D possibly matching TRBD1 (5 bases). Trimming shortened V by 5 bases and J by 8 bases, and 19 bases separated the two germline ends. Looked up from germline, CDR1 is SEHNR and CDR2 is FQNEAQ (reference sequence). This CDR3 comprises 16 residues. The CDR3 loop reads CASSRGFGGVHSPLHF. The CDR3 DNA is TGTGCCAGCAGCCGCGGATTTGGGGGGGTTCATTCACCCCTCCACTTT.

Of note for this clone: Other DNA variants within this sample encode the same CDR3. CDR3 region: CASSLGRGETQYF. DNA of the CDR3: TGTGCCAGCAGTTTGGGTAGGGGAGAGACCCAGTACTTC. The chain carries TRBV12-3 or TRBV12-4 and TRBJ2-5, with TRBD1 as a possible D gene (5 bases). The V end lost 3 bases, the J end lost 4 bases, and 9 bases lay between the germline ends. This CDR3 region has 13 residues.

The chain links TRBV7-6 to TRBJ1-5; unclear D gene. The CDR3 sequence is 16 residues long. CDR1 and CDR2 (germline): SGHVS, FNYEAQ. The ends were cut back, 1 base at V and 2 bases at J, with 12 bases in the middle. CDR3 DNA sequence: TGTGCCAGCAGCTTAGTTTCGGGGATCGGCAATCAGCCCCAGCATTTT. Its protein product is CASSLVSGIGNQPQHF.

V and J are TRBV12-3 or TRBV12-4 and TRBJ1-1; D gene ambiguous. The CDR3 is made up of 12 amino acids. The V end lost 3 bases, the J end lost 5 bases, and 7 bases lay between the germline ends. The DNA for the CDR3 is TGTGCCAGCAGTTTCGGTCGGACTGAAGCTTTCTTT. Its protein is CASSFGRTEAFF.

The chain is built from TRBV5-1 and TRBJ1-5; 8 bases map to TRBD1. After removal of 4 bases from V and 7 bases from J, the junction contained 7 bases not matched to a gene. The CDR3 consists of 14 residues. The germline V gene has CDR1 SGHRS and CDR2 YFSETQ. In nucleotides, the CDR3 is TGCGCCAGCAGCCCTGGGACAGGACAGCAGCCCCAGCATTTT. Protein sequence: CASSPGTGQQPQHF.

This chain uses TRBV11-2 with TRBJ1-6; possible D gene TRBD1, 6 bases. Looked up from germline, CDR1 is SGHAT and CDR2 is FQNNGV. V dropped 3 bases and J dropped 7 bases, with 7 bases sitting between them. The CDR3 is 13 amino acids. In DNA, the CDR3 is TGTGCCAGCAGCTTGAGGGGGAATTCACCCCTCCACTTT. This gives the protein CASSLRGNSPLHF. The complete variable domain, with remaining parts taken from reference TRBV11-2 and TRBJ1-6, reads EAGVAQSPRYKIIEKRQSVAFWCNPISGHATLYWYQQILGQGPKLLIQFQNNGVVDDSQLPKDRFSAERLKGVDSTLKIQPAKLEDSAVYLCASSLRGNSPLHFGNGTRLTVT.

The chain carries TRBV10-3 and TRBJ2-7; TRBD2 matches at 9 bases. The CDR3 runs to 13 residues. Germline V gene lookup returns CDR1 ENHRY and CDR2 SYGVKD. Germline trimming cut 4 bases from V and 6 bases from J; bases unmatched to any gene: 4. In DNA form, the CDR3 reads TGTGCCATCAGTGTTAGCGGGAGAGGCGAGCAGTACTTC. Amino acid sequence: CAISVSGRGEQYF.

The count of this clone is one. This chain joins TRBV7-3 and TRBJ2-5, with 9 bases fitting TRBD2. The CDR3 totals 14 residues. The ends lost 9 bases at V and 5 bases at J; junction bases unmatched: 10. Germline CDR1 reads SGHTA; CDR2 reads FQGTGA. Here the CDR3 reads CASSGSGGRETQYF. The DNA of the CDR3 is TGTGCCAGTAGCGGTAGCGGGGGACGGGAGACCCAGTACTTC. Looking up the rest from reference TRBV7-3 and TRBJ2-5 gives the full variable domain: GAGVSQTPSNKVTEKGKYVELRCDPISGHTALYWYRQSLGQGPEFLIYFQGTGAADDSGLPNDRFFAVRPEGSVSTLKIQRTERGDSAVYLCASSGSGGRETQYFGPGTRLLVL.

CDR3 region: CASNSGMYEQYF. The CDR3 nucleotides are TGTGCCAGCAATAGCGGGATGTACGAGCAGTACTTC. The genes are TRBV2 and TRBJ2-7, with 8 bases lining up with TRBD2. CDR3 length: 12 amino acids. The J segment lost 4 bases and the V segment lost 7 bases, leaving 3 bases of the junction unmatched. CDR1 is SNHLY and CDR2 is FYNNEI in the germline V gene.

The chain links TRBV24-1 to TRBJ2-5; TRBD1 is a possible D gene (6 bases). The length of the CDR3 is 15 residues. Germline-derived CDR1 and CDR2 are KGHDR and SFDVKD. V shed 3 bases and J shed 1 base, with 11 bases lying between them. Here the CDR3 DNA reads TGTGCCACCAGTGATCATAGGACAGCCCAAGAGACCCAGTACTTC. The encoded protein is CATSDHRTAQETQYF.

This clone came up once. CDR3 sequence (DNA): TGTGCCAGCCGCCCCTGGGGAGGTGAAGCTTTCTTT. Amino acid sequence: CASRPWGGEAFF. The rearrangement links TRBV27 to TRBJ1-1; D remains ambiguous. The ends were cut back, 8 bases at V and 7 bases at J, with 14 bases in the middle. The CDR3 loop spans 12 amino acids. Germline CDR1 is MNHEY and CDR2 is SMNVEV (reference sequence).

This sequence joins TRBV6-5 and TRBJ2-1; the match to TRBD2 covers 8 bases. The V and J ends lost 7 bases and 1 base, in that order; junction bases with no gene match: 6. The CDR3 extends over 15 amino acids. Germline CDR1 is MNHEY and CDR2 is SVGAGI. The CDR3 is CASTSIAGSYNEQFF. CDR3 sequence (DNA): TGTGCCAGCACCTCGATAGCGGGGTCCTACAATGAGCAGTTCTTC.

The chain links TRBV10-3 to TRBJ1-1; 9 positions match TRBD1. The junction had 9 bases not matched to a gene; V was cut back by 6 bases and J by 4 bases. Germline-derived CDR1 and CDR2 are ENHRY and SYGVKD. The CDR3 extends over 15 amino acids. Here the CDR3 reads CAIRPDRGKATEAFF. The CDR3 DNA follows: TGTGCCATCAGGCCAGACAGGGGGAAGGCCACTGAAGCTTTCTTT.

The rearrangement joins TRBV19 to TRBJ2-1, with 7 bases lining up with TRBD2. This CDR3 spans 14 amino acids. Trimming at V came to 3 bases and at J to 6 bases, leaving 5 bases not matched to a gene. CDR1 is LNHDA and CDR2 is SQIVND in the germline V gene (reference sequence). The CDR3 sequence is CASSIAQRGNEQFF. The CDR3 DNA reads TGTGCCAGTAGTATTGCCCAGCGGGGCAATGAGCAGTTCTTC.

The CDR3 region is CASSPGAPLDTIYF. In nucleotides, the CDR3 is TGTGCCAGCTCACCAGGGGCACCCCTTGACACCATATATTTT. The rearrangement joins TRBV18 to TRBJ1-3, with D possibly matching TRBD1 (5 bases). The CDR3 loop spans 14 amino acids. Germline V gene lookup returns CDR1 KGHSH and CDR2 LQKENI. The V end was cut by 2 bases, the J end by 8 bases, with 13 bases between.